The clone carrying this T cell receptor beta chain was recorded a few times. The antigen is not known. Each CDR3 protein gets one entry after TCRdb re-called the reads with MiXCR. The repertoire holds around 10,000 distinct CDR3 sequences, with approximately 19% as singletons. This record belongs to a study of liver allograft versus peripheral blood T cells. About the research overall: Recipients' peripheral blood served as the comparator for T cell receptor repertoires in transplanted livers. Overall study findings and caveats: Reportedly, the T cell receptor repertoires inside liver allografts were not the same as those in peripheral blood.

Trimming cost V 5 bases and J 5 bases; bases outside gene matches: 9. The germline V gene encodes CDR1 GTSNPN and CDR2 SVGIG (reference sequence). This CDR3 is built from 15 residues. This receptor was taken from a human patient who had a liver transplant. The graft donor may have contributed some T cells. The chain links TRBV30 to TRBJ1-1, with 12 bases matching TRBD1. The CDR3 DNA sequence: TGTGCCTGGGGGACAGGGGGCGCAATGAGTACTGAAGCTTTCTTT. It is translated as CAWGTGGAMSTEAFF.